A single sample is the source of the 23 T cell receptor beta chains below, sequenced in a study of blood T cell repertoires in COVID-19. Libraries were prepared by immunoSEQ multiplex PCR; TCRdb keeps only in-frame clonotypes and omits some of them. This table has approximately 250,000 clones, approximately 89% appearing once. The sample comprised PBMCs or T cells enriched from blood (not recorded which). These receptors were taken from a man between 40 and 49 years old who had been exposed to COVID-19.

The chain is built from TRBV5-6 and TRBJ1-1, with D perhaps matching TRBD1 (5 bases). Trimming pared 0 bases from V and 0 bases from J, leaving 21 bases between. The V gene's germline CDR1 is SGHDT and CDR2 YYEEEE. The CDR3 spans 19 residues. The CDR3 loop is CASSLAARGGRYLNTEAFF. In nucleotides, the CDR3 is TGTGCCAGCAGCTTGGCTGCGAGGGGTGGGAGGTACTTGAACACTGAAGCTTTCTTT.

In nucleotides, the CDR3 is TGTGCTAGTGGCGGAGGACAGGCCAGCACAGATACGCAGTATTTT. Its protein product is CASGGGQASTDTQYF. V usage is TRBV12-5 and J usage is TRBJ2-3; TRBD1 matches 7 bases. Per germline, CDR1 LGHNT and CDR2 FRNRAP. The CDR3 is made up of 15 amino acids. V shed 6 bases and J 0 bases; nucleotides not matched to a gene: 6.

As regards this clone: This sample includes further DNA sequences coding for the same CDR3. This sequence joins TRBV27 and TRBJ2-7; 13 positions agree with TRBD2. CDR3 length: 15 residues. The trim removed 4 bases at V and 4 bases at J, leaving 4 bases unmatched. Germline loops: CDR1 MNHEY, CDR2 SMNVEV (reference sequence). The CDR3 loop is CASSSRTSGSYEQYF. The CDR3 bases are TGTGCCAGCAGTTCAAGGACTAGCGGGAGTTACGAGCAGTACTTC.

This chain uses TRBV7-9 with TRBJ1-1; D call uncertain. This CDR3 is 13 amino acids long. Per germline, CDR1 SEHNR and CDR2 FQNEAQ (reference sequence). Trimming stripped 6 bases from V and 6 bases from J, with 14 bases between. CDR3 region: CASSLTSVPEAFF. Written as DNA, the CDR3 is TGTGCCAGCAGTCTTACTTCGGTCCCTGAAGCTTTCTTT. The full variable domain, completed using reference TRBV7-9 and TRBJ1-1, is DTGVSQNPRHKITKRGQNVTFRCDPISEHNRLYWYRQTLGQGPEFLTYFQNEAQLEKSRLLSDRFSAERPKGSFSTLEIQRTEQGDSAMYLCASSLTSVPEAFFGQGTRLTVV.

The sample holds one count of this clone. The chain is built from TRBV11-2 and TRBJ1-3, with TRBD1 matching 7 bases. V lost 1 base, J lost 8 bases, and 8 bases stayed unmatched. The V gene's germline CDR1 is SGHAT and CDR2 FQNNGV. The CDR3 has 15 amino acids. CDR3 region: CASSLAPRGTDTIYF. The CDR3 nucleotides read TGTGCCAGCAGCTTAGCTCCCAGGGGGACGGACACCATATATTTT.

CDR3 bases: TGTGCCAGCAGCTTGGGACTAGCGGGAGTACTGACCGGGGAGCTGTTTTTT. This codes for CASSLGLAGVLTGELFF. This sequence joins TRBV11-2 and TRBJ2-2; 14 bases are a match to TRBD2. The CDR3 contains 17 residues. Germline-derived CDR1 and CDR2 are SGHAT and FQNNGV. J was trimmed by 5 bases and V by 3 bases; bases with no gene match: 5.

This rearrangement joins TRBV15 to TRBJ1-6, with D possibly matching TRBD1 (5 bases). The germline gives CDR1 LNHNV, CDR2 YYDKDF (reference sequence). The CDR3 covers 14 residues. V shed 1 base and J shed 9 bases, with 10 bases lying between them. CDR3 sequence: CATSRAQEGSPLHF. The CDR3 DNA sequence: TGTGCCACCAGCAGAGCACAGGAGGGTTCACCCCTCCACTTT.

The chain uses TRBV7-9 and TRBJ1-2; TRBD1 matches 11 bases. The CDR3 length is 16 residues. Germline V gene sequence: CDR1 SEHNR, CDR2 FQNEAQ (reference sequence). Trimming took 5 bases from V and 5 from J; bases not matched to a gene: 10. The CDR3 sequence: CASSPLEGQGGYGYTF. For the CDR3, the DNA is TGTGCCAGCAGCCCTTTGGAGGGACAGGGGGGATATGGCTACACCTTC.

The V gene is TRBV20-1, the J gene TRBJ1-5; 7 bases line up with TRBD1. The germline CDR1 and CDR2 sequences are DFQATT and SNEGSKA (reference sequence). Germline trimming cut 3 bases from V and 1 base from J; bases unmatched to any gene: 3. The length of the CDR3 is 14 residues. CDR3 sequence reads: CSASPGQSNQPQHF. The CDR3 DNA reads TGCAGTGCTAGTCCGGGACAGAGCAATCAGCCCCAGCATTTT.

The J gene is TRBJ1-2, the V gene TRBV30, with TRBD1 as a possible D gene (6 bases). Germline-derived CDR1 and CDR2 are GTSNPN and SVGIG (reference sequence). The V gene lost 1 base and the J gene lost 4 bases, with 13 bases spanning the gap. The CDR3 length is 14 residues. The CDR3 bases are TGTGCCTGGAGTGCCGGGACATTGTTCTATGGCTACACCTTC. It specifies CAWSAGTLFYGYTF. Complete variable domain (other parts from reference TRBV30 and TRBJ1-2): SQTIHQWPATLVQPVGSPLSLECTVEGTSNPNLYWYRQAAGRGLQLLFYSVGIGQISSEVPQNLSASRPQDRQFILSSKKLLLSDSGFYLCAWSAGTLFYGYTFGSGTRLTVV.

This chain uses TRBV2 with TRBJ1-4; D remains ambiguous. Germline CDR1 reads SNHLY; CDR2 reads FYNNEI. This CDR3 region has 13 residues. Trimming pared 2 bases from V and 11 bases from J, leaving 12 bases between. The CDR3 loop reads CASSEKISGKLFF. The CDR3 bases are TGTGCCAGCAGTGAAAAGATTTCGGGGAAACTGTTTTTT.

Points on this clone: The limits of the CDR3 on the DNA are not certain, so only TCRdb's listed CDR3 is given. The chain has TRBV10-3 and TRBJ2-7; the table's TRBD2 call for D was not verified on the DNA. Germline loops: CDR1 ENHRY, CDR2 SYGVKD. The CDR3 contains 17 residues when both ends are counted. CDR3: CAISEYFGGGKNYEQYF.

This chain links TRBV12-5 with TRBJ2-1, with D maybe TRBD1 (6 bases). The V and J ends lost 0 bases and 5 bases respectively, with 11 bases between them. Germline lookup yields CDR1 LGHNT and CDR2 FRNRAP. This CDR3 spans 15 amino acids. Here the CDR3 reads CASGLVLWTDNEQFF. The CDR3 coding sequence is TGTGCTAGTGGTTTGGTACTGTGGACAGACAATGAGCAGTTCTTC.

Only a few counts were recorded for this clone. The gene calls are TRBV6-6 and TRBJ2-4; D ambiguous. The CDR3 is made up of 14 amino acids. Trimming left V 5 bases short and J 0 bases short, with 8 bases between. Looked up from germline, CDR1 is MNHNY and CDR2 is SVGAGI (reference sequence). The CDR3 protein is CASSHRVAKNIQYF. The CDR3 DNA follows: TGTGCCAGCAGTCACAGAGTAGCCAAAAACATTCAGTACTTC.

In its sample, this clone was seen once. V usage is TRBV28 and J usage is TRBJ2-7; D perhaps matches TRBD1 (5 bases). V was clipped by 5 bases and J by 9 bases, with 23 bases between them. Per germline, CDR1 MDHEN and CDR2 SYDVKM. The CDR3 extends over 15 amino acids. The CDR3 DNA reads TGTGCCAGCAGTCAACGTGACAGTCCGGTCCGTCTGCAGTACTTC. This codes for CASSQRDSPVRLQYF.

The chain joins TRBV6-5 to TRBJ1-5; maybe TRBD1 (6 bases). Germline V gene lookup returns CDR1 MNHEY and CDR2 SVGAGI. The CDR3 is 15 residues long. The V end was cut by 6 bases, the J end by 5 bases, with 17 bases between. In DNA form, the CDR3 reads TGTGCCAGCAGATCCTTAATGGGGGCTTATCAGCCCCAGCATTTT. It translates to CASRSLMGAYQPQHF.

DNA for the CDR3: TGTGCCAGCAGCGTAGGAACGGCAGGGGCCGCTTATGGCTACACCTTC. Translating gives CASSVGTAGAAYGYTF. The chain employs TRBV9 and TRBJ1-2, with D perhaps matching TRBD1 (6 bases). The length of the CDR3 is 16 residues. Trimming shortened V by 0 bases and J by 5 bases, and 17 bases separated the two germline ends. CDR1 and CDR2 (germline): SGDLS, YYNGEE.

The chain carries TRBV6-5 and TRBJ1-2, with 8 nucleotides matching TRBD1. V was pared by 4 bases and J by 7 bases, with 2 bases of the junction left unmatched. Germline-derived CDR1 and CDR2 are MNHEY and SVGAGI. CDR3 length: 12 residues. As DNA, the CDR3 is TGTGCCAGCAGTTGGGACAGGTTTGGCTACACCTTC. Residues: CASSWDRFGYTF.

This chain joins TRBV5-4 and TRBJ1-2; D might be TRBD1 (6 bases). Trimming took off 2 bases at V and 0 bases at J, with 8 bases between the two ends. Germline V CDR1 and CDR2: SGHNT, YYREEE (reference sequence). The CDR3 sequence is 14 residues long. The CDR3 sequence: CASSFRTANYGYTF. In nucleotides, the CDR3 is TGTGCCAGCAGCTTTAGGACAGCTAACTATGGCTACACCTTC. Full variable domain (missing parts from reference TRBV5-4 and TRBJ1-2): ETGVTQSPTHLIKTRGQQVTLRCSSQSGHNTVSWYQQALGQGPQFIFQYYREEENGRGNFPPRFSGLQFPNYSSELNVNALELDDSALYLCASSFRTANYGYTFGSGTRLTVV.

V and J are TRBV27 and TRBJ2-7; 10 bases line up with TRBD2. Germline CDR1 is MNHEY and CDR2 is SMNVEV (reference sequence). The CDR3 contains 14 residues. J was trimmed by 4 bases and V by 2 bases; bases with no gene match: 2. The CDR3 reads CASSLASGSYEQYF. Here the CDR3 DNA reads TGTGCCAGCAGTTTAGCTAGCGGGAGTTACGAGCAGTACTTC.

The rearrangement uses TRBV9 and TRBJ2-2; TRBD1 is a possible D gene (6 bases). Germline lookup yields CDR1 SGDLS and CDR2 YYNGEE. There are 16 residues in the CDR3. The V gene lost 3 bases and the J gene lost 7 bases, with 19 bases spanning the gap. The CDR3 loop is CASSAGAHTFGGELFF. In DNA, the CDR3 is TGTGCCAGCAGCGCAGGGGCCCATACTTTTGGCGGGGAGCTGTTTTTT. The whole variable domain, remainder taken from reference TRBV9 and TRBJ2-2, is DSGVTQTPKHLITATGQRVTLRCSPRSGDLSVYWYQQSLDQGLQFLIQYYNGEERAKGNILERFSAQQFPDLHSELNLSSLELGDSALYFCASSAGAHTFGGELFFGEGSRLTVL.

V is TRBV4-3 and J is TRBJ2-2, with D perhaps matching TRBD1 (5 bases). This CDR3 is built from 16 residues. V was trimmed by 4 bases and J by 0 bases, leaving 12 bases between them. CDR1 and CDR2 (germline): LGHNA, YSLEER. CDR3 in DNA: TGCGCCAGCAGCCGGGGTGGGGCAGCGAACACCGGGGAGCTGTTTTTT. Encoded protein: CASSRGGAANTGELFF.

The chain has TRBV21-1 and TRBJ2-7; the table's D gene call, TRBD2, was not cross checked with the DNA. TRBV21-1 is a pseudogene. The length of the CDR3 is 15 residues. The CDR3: CASSTRTSGRYEQYF. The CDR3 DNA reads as TGTGCCAGCAGCACACGGACTAGCGGGAGATACGAGCAGTACTTC.